The rows below give T cell receptor beta chains drawn from one sample of a study of blood T cell repertoires in COVID-19. Sequencing was performed with immunoSEQ multiplex PCR; in TCRdb, only in-frame clones are kept and a portion is missing. Found here are approximately 46,000 clones, approximately 85% of them singletons; the top ten hold 9% to 15%. Material for sequencing was peripheral blood. The receptors were sampled from a human donor in a cohort sampled during active COVID-19. Both conserved end residues are part of each CDR3. D genes are given only for firm matches. The size of a clone is reported for some rows only, either as once, few or many, or as a class for expanded clones.

v_call,clone_size,d_call,j_call,cdr3_aa,cdr3_nt
TRBV9,-,TRBD1,TRBJ2-3,CASSARPGTASTDTQYF,TGTGCCAGCAGCGCGCGACCCGGGACAGCTAGCACAGATACGCAGTATTTT
TRBV19,-,TRBD1,TRBJ1-2,CASSPTGQRGYTF,TGTGCCAGTAGCCCGACAGGGCAACGCGGCTACACCTTC
TRBV3-1/TRBV3-2,-,TRBD2,TRBJ2-3,CASSFLRTSGGADTQYF,TGTGCCAGCAGCTTCCTACGGACTAGCGGGGGGGCGGATACGCAGTATTTT
TRBV4-2,once,TRBD1,TRBJ2-7,CASSQVTGQTYEQYF,TGTGCCAGCAGCCAAGTAACGGGACAGACCTACGAGCAGTACTTC
TRBV5-5,-,-,TRBJ2-7,CASSFDTLYEQYF,TGTGCCAGCAGCTTTGACACCCTCTACGAGCAGTACTTC
TRBV5-4,-,TRBD2,TRBJ2-3,CASSLRGLAGPSTDTQYF,TGTGCCAGCAGCTTAAGGGGACTAGCGGGTCCTAGCACAGATACGCAGTATTTT
TRBV6-2/TRBV6-3,few,-,TRBJ1-2,CASSPSGFNYGYTF,TGTGCCAGCAGCCCCTCAGGGTTCAACTATGGCTACACCTTC
TRBV6-5,-,TRBD1,TRBJ1-5,CASNRGEGNQPQHF,TGTGCCAGCAACAGGGGAGAGGGCAATCAGCCCCAGCATTTT
TRBV11-3,-,-,TRBJ2-1,CASSLGGGSSYNEQFF,TGTGCCAGCAGCTTAGGTGGGGGGAGCTCCTACAATGAGCAGTTCTTC
TRBV5-1,-,TRBD1,TRBJ2-7,CASSTTQGAYEQYF,TGCGCCAGCAGCACGACACAGGGGGCCTACGAGCAGTACTTC
TRBV2,-,TRBD1,TRBJ1-5,CASGQESNQPQHF,TGTGCCAGCGGACAGGAGAGCAATCAGCCCCAGCATTTT
TRBV28,-,-,TRBJ2-3,CASSVTGDTQYF,TGTGCCAGCAGCGTTACCGGAGATACGCAGTATTTT
TRBV18,few,-,TRBJ1-2,CASSPPVQGGGYTF,TGTGCCAGCTCACCACCGGTGCAGGGAGGCGGCTACACCTTC
TRBV5-4,-,TRBD1,TRBJ1-1,CASSPGQGRSWNTEAFF,TGTGCCAGCAGCCCAGGACAGGGGAGGAGTTGGAACACTGAAGCTTTCTTT
TRBV30,-,-,TRBJ1-1,CAWKWASNTEAFF,TGTGCCTGGAAATGGGCTTCGAACACTGAAGCTTTCTTT
TRBV15,-,-,TRBJ1-2,CATSRAKLYGYTF,TGTGCCACCAGCAGAGCTAAACTCTATGGCTACACCTTC
TRBV19,-,-,TRBJ1-1,CASSMMTGVPNTEAFF,TGTGCCAGTAGTATGATGACAGGAGTCCCGAACACTGAAGCTTTCTTT
TRBV5-4,-,-,TRBJ2-5,CASSSPRSGEQETQYF,TGTGCCAGCAGCTCGCCGCGCTCGGGGGAACAAGAGACCCAGTACTTC
TRBV5-1,-,TRBD2,TRBJ2-3,CASSSGTSGGPGDTQYF,TGCGCCAGCAGCTCCGGGACTAGCGGGGGGCCCGGAGATACGCAGTATTTT
TRBV6-5,-,TRBD1,TRBJ2-7,CASKPSGGVGEQYF,TGTGCCAGCAAACCGTCAGGGGGCGTCGGCGAGCAGTACTTC
TRBV19,-,-,TRBJ1-2,CATRAQGNYGYTF,TGTGCCACCCGCGCCCAGGGTAACTATGGCTACACCTTC
TRBV30,once,-,TRBJ1-2,CAWSGGLDYGYTF,TGTGCCTGGAGTGGGGGGCTAGACTATGGCTACACCTTC